The 21 T cell receptor beta chains listed next were all sequenced from one sample in a study of identical twins. In TCRdb, the 5' RACE reads were re-called with MiXCR into one record per CDR3 protein. The sample lists 350,000 to 400,000 distinct CDR3 sequences; roughly 10% were seen once. What was sequenced was naive T cells sorted from blood. The receptors derive from a woman in her forties or fifties in good health.

V is TRBV27 and J is TRBJ2-1; D uncertain. Germline V gene sequence: CDR1 MNHEY, CDR2 SMNVEV (reference sequence). The CDR3 loop spans 15 amino acids. Trimming shortened V by 3 bases and J by 3 bases, and 12 bases separated the two germline ends. The CDR3 nucleotides read TGTGCCAGCAGTTTCCGGGCCCAGATCTACAATGAGCAGTTCTTC. Encoded protein: CASSFRAQIYNEQFF.

The table lists this clonotype with many counts. V gene TRBV7-8 combines with J gene TRBJ1-1; TRBD1 might be the D (5 bases). Germline values: CDR1 SGHVS, CDR2 FQNEAQ. CDR3 length: 13 amino acids. V was pared by 5 bases and J by 11 bases, with 18 bases between. CDR3 in DNA: TGTGCCAGCAGCGGCCGCGGCGGTGAGGGGGCTTTCTTT. Its protein product is CASSGRGGEGAFF.

The CDR3 bases are TGTGCCAGCAGCCGGAAGGGGTTCCGGGAAAAACTGTTTTTT. The encoded protein is CASSRKGFREKLFF. V gene TRBV12-3 or TRBV12-4 combines with J gene TRBJ1-4, with D maybe TRBD1 (5 bases). The V and J ends lost 6 bases and 8 bases respectively, with 16 bases between them. The CDR3 runs 14 residues.

There are a few counts of this clonotype. The chain carries TRBV28 and TRBJ2-1, with 9 bases matching TRBD1. J was trimmed by 6 bases and V by 7 bases; bases with no gene match: 4. Germline CDR1 is MDHEN and CDR2 is SYDVKM. The CDR3 spans 13 residues. The DNA for the CDR3 is TGTGCCAGCATGAACAGGGGGCTCAATGAGCAGTTCTTC. This encodes CASMNRGLNEQFF.

This chain connects TRBV4-1 to TRBJ2-2; tentatively, D is TRBD2 (5 bases). Per germline, CDR1 MGHRA and CDR2 YSYEKL. The CDR3 sequence is 15 residues long. V was cut by 2 bases and J by 6 bases, with 13 bases left in between. In DNA, the CDR3 is TGCGCCAGCAGCCAATCAGTGGCGGGTCCCGGGGAGCTGTTTTTT. Amino acid sequence: CASSQSVAGPGELFF.

This clonotype was detected only a few times. This chain connects TRBV28 to TRBJ2-7; D gene unclear. The CDR3 is 14 amino acids. V was clipped by 3 bases and J by 3 bases, with 12 bases between them. Looked up from germline, CDR1 is MDHEN and CDR2 is SYDVKM. CDR3 residues: CASSFSGSHYEQYV. CDR3 nucleotide sequence: TGTGCCAGCAGTTTCTCCGGTTCCCACTACGAGCAGTACGTC.

This clonotype was seen repeatedly, ten times or more. The chain couples TRBV4-2 to TRBJ2-3, with D possibly being TRBD2 (7 bases). The V gene's germline CDR1 is LGHNA and CDR2 YNFKEQ. This CDR3 comprises 17 residues. V was shortened by 0 bases and J by 3 bases, with 16 bases between the two germline ends. The CDR3 reads CASSQEGAGVGTDTQYF. For the CDR3, the DNA is TGTGCCAGCAGCCAAGAGGGGGCGGGAGTGGGAACAGATACGCAGTATTTT.

The table lists this clonotype with many counts. The chain recombines TRBV20-1 with TRBJ2-3; 9 nucleotides line up with TRBD2. In germline, CDR1 is DFQATT, CDR2 SNEGSKA (reference sequence). CDR3 length equals 16 residues. V lost 3 bases to trimming and J lost 6 bases; unmatched junction nucleotides: 13. The CDR3 DNA reads TGCAGTGCTAGGGTAGCGACTAGCGGATTTCGGGATACGCAGTATTTT. Protein sequence: CSARVATSGFRDTQYF.

The sample holds a few counts of this clonotype. V usage is TRBV9 and J usage is TRBJ2-7; TRBD1 matches 7 bases. This CDR3 is built from 15 residues. Trimming at V came to 3 bases and at J to 3 bases, leaving 9 bases not matched to a gene. Germline CDR1 and CDR2: SGDLS and YYNGEE. This chain's CDR3 is CASSGSGTDFYEQYF. As DNA, the CDR3 is TGTGCCAGCAGCGGCTCCGGGACAGACTTCTACGAGCAGTACTTC.

The rearrangement uses TRBV11-2 and TRBJ2-7; TRBD2 matches at 10 bases. The CDR3 is made up of 15 amino acids. CDR1 SGHAT and CDR2 FQNNGV come from the germline V gene. The V and J ends lost 5 bases and 1 base, in that order; junction bases with no gene match: 5. The CDR3: CASSPSGRGSYEQYF. Written as DNA, the CDR3 is TGTGCCAGCAGCCCGAGCGGGAGGGGATCCTACGAGCAGTACTTC.

In this sample, this clonotype turned up many times. The chain carries TRBV20-1 and TRBJ2-2; a weak D match, TRBD2 (7 bases). The germline V and J ends were trimmed by 3 bases and 1 base, with 15 bases remaining between them. The CDR3 totals 16 residues. Germline V CDR1 and CDR2: DFQATT, SNEGSKA (reference sequence). In DNA form, the CDR3 reads TGCAGTGCTAGGGCGGGGGCTAGCGGGAACACCGGGGAGCTGTTTTTT. It codes for CSARAGASGNTGELFF.

This clonotype was counted many times. This rearrangement joins TRBV12-3 or TRBV12-4 to TRBJ2-2, with TRBD1 identical over 9 bases. The J segment lost 3 bases and the V segment lost 5 bases, leaving 4 bases of the junction unmatched. There are 15 residues in the CDR3. As DNA, the CDR3 is TGTGCCAGCAGTCACGGGACAGGGCACACCGGGGAGCTGTTTTTT. This sequence encodes CASSHGTGHTGELFF.

The rearrangement uses TRBV4-1 and TRBJ2-2, with 14 bases aligning to TRBD2. The trim removed 3 bases at V and 4 bases at J, leaving 10 bases unmatched. The CDR3 sequence is 19 residues long. The germline V gene has CDR1 MGHRA and CDR2 YSYEKL. CDR3 residues: CASSHPGLAGDLFTGELFF. The CDR3 DNA is TGCGCCAGCAGCCACCCGGGACTAGCGGGAGATTTGTTCACCGGGGAGCTGTTTTTT.

This clonotype was detected only a few times. This chain links TRBV11-1 with TRBJ2-7, with TRBD1 matching over 9 bases. The V segment lost 2 bases and the J segment 5 bases; nucleotides outside the gene matches: 7. CDR1 SGHAT and CDR2 FQDESV come from the germline V gene (reference sequence). This CDR3 contains 15 residues. DNA of the CDR3: TGTGCCAGCAGCTTAACCGGGACAGGGAAGAACGAGCAGTACGTC. This translates into CASSLTGTGKNEQYV.

This clonotype has just a few counts. The J gene is TRBJ1-5, the V gene TRBV2, with TRBD1 identical over 7 bases. This CDR3 is 15 amino acids long. Trimming removed 6 bases from V and 0 bases from J; junction bases left unmatched: 5. Germline V CDR1 and CDR2: SNHLY, FYNNEI. The CDR3 protein is CASRGTDNSNQPQHF. CDR3 bases: TGTGCCAGCAGAGGGACAGATAATAGCAATCAGCCCCAGCATTTT. Filled out from reference TRBV2 and TRBJ1-5, the complete variable domain reads EPEVTQTPSHQVTQMGQEVILRCVPISNHLYFYWYRQILGQKVEFLVSFYNNEISEKSEIFDDQFSVERPDGSNFTLKIRSTKLEDSAMYFCASRGTDNSNQPQHFGDGTRLSIL.

This chain joins TRBV10-1 and TRBJ2-1, with 7 bases lining up with TRBD2. The junction had 3 bases not matched to a gene; V was cut back by 4 bases and J by 9 bases. Per germline, CDR1 WNHNN and CDR2 SYGVQD (reference sequence). The CDR3 covers 12 residues. CDR3 DNA: TGCGCCAGCAGTGGGGAGGGCCCTGAGCAGTTCTTC. It codes for CASSGEGPEQFF.

This clonotype was picked up a small number of times. This chain links TRBV29-1 with TRBJ2-1, with 9 bases lining up with TRBD1. The ends lost 7 bases at V and 9 bases at J; junction bases unmatched: 4. In germline, CDR1 is SQVTM, CDR2 ANQGSEA. This CDR3 is 11 amino acids long. CDR3 nucleotide sequence: TGCAGCGCCACAGGGGGCGGTGAGCAGTTCTTC. Translated, it gives CSATGGGEQFF.

The genes are TRBV11-2 and TRBJ1-4, with 7 positions matching TRBD1. Germline V gives CDR1 SGHAT, CDR2 FQNNGV. This CDR3 is built from 16 residues. The J segment lost 0 bases and the V segment lost 0 bases, leaving 1 base of the junction unmatched. The CDR3 DNA sequence: TGTGCCAGCAGCTTAGAGGGGACAGCAACTAATGAAAAACTGTTTTTT. This sequence encodes CASSLEGTATNEKLFF.

The rearrangement uses TRBV5-1 and TRBJ2-6, with 12 bases that match TRBD2. CDR3 size: 20 residues. Unmatched junction bases numbered 11, after V lost 0 bases and J lost 4 bases. The germline CDR1 and CDR2 sequences are SGHRS and YFSETQ. In nucleotides, the CDR3 is TGCGCCAGCAGCTTGGCCTCTTCTGGGACTAGCGGGTCCGGGGCCAACGTCCTGACTTTC. Its translation: CASSLASSGTSGSGANVLTF.

The chain combines TRBV12-3 or TRBV12-4 with TRBJ1-2; D gene uncertain. Trimming stripped 2 bases from V and 7 bases from J, with 11 bases between. The CDR3 runs 13 residues. In DNA form, the CDR3 reads TGTGCCAGCAGTTTAAACGGGGTGGGTGGCTACACCTTC. It codes for CASSLNGVGGYTF.

This clonotype turned up a few times. The J gene is TRBJ1-1, the V gene TRBV7-9; the D is unclear. Trimming removed 5 bases from V and 3 bases from J, with 22 bases in between. The CDR3 has 17 residues. Germline V lookup: CDR1 SEHNR, CDR2 FQNEAQ (reference sequence). As DNA, the CDR3 is TGTGCCAGCAGCCCACCGCGCGGGTTGAACCGGGACACTGAAGCTTTCTTT. Translated, it gives CASSPPRGLNRDTEAFF.